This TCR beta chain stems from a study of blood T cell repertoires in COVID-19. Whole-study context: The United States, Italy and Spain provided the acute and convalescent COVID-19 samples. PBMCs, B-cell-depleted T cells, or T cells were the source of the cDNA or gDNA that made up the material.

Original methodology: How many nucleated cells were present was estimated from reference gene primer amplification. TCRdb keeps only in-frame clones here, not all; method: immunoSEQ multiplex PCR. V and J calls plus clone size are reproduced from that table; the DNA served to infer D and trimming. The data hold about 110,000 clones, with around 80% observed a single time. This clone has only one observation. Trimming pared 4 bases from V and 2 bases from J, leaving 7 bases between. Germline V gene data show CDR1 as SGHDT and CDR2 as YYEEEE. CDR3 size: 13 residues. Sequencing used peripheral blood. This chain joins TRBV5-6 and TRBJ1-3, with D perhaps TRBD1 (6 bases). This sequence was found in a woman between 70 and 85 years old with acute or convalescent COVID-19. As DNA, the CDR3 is TGTGCCAGCAGCGGGACACCTGGAAACACCATATATTTT. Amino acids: CASSGTPGNTIYF.